Listed here are 27 T cell receptor beta chains from one sample, sequenced in a study of blood T cells in healthy people across ages. Combining a sample-barcoded 5' primer with a J-beta primer mix, a second PCR ran for about 7 to 11 cycles. A single record per CDR3 protein comes from TCRdb applying MiXCR to the 5' RACE reads. The data contain fewer than 800,000 distinct CDR3 sequences, approximately 25% of them singletons. These data also featured in a second study, about T cells of mothers and their children.

The sequencing input was blood. These receptors came from a boy aged 5-17 years in good health.

The chain is built from TRBV7-3 and TRBJ2-7; the match to TRBD2 covers 9 bases. The V and J ends lost 2 bases and 4 bases, in that order; junction bases with no gene match: 6. The germline V gene encodes CDR1 SGHTA and CDR2 FQGTGA. This CDR3 region has 15 residues. CDR3 sequence: CASSLRGRAGYEQYF. As DNA, the CDR3 is TGTGCCAGCAGCTTACGCGGGAGGGCCGGTTACGAGCAGTACTTC.

The V gene is TRBV13, the J gene TRBJ2-2, with 9 bases identical to TRBD2. Germline V gene data show CDR1 as PRHDT and CDR2 as FYEKMQ (reference sequence). The CDR3 loop spans 15 amino acids. V was clipped by 4 bases and J by 6 bases; unmatched bases: 6. The CDR3 nucleotides read TGTGCCAGCAGCTCCACTAGCGGGCCGCCCGGGGAGCTGTTTTTT. Translation gives CASSSTSGPPGELFF.

This clonotype was picked up a small number of times. This rearrangement joins TRBV13 to TRBJ2-5; 12 positions match TRBD2. The trim removed 5 bases at V and 2 bases at J, leaving 6 bases unmatched. CDR1 is PRHDT, CDR2 FYEKMQ, per germline (reference sequence). CDR3 length: 16 residues. CDR3 sequence (DNA): TGTGCCAGCAGCCCGCAGACTAGCGGGGGTCAAGAGACCCAGTACTTC. Protein: CASSPQTSGGQETQYF.

This clonotype has just a few counts. The chain links TRBV7-2 to TRBJ2-5; 8 bases match TRBD1. The end of the DNA fits TRBJ2-7 better, so the J call may be wrong. Germline-derived CDR1 and CDR2 are SGHTA and FQGNSA. This CDR3 has 14 residues. CDR3 in amino acids: CASSIRTGNYEQYF. The CDR3 bases are TGTGCCAGCAGCATAAGGACAGGGAACTACGAGCAGTACTTC.

This clonotype was recorded at least ten times. V is TRBV5-1 and J is TRBJ2-7; 7 nucleotides match TRBD1. J was trimmed by 3 bases and V by 0 bases; bases with no gene match: 3. The CDR3 is made up of 14 amino acids. Germline loops: CDR1 SGHRS, CDR2 YFSETQ. The CDR3 nucleotides read TGCGCCAGCAGCTTGGAGACAGGGTACTACGAGCAGTACTTC. It yields the protein CASSLETGYYEQYF. The full variable domain, rest sourced from reference TRBV5-1 and TRBJ2-7, is KAGVTQTPRYLIKTRGQQVTLSCSPISGHRSVSWYQQTPGQGLQFLFEYFSETQRNKGNFPGRFSGRQFSNSRSEMNVSTLELGDSALYLCASSLETGYYEQYFGPGTRLTVT.

The gene calls are TRBV4-3 and TRBJ1-1; D gene unclear. Germline V CDR1 and CDR2: LGHNA, YSLEER. This CDR3 spans 14 amino acids. The V end was cut by 1 base, the J end by 8 bases, with 14 bases between. The CDR3 here is CASSQAMGSREAFF. In nucleotides, the CDR3 is TGCGCCAGCAGCCAAGCTATGGGATCCAGGGAAGCTTTCTTT.

The gene calls are TRBV9 and TRBJ2-5, with TRBD2 matching over 9 bases. The CDR3 has 15 amino acids. V shed 0 bases, J shed 4 bases, and the junction held 4 bases outside the gene matches. Germline V gene data show CDR1 as SGDLS and CDR2 as YYNGEE. CDR3 nucleotides: TGTGCCAGCAGCGTAGAGCGGGGGGCTTCAGAGACCCAGTACTTC. It is translated as CASSVERGASETQYF.

The genes are TRBV5-6 and TRBJ2-5; D not resolved. Looked up from germline, CDR1 is SGHDT and CDR2 is YYEEEE. This CDR3 is 13 amino acids long. Trimming left V 4 bases short and J 0 bases short, with 7 bases between. The CDR3 nucleotides read TGTGCCAGCAGCAAGATCGACCAAGAGACCCAGTACTTC. Protein: CASSKIDQETQYF.

In this sample, this clonotype turned up a few times. The chain recombines TRBV29-1 with TRBJ2-5; maybe TRBD2 (7 bases). The V gene's germline CDR1 is SQVTM and CDR2 ANQGSEA. The germline V and J ends were trimmed by 4 bases and 5 bases, with 26 bases remaining between them. CDR3 length: 17 residues. CDR3 sequence reads: CSVVPSGLAGAGETQYF. In DNA form, the CDR3 reads TGCAGCGTTGTCCCCTCGGGGCTGGCGGGGGCAGGGGAGACCCAGTACTTC.

The V and J genes are TRBV13 and TRBJ1-1; TRBD1 is a possible D gene (5 bases). The CDR3 sequence is 16 residues long. V was clipped by 5 bases and J by 3 bases, with 19 bases between them. CDR1 and CDR2 from the germline V gene are PRHDT and FYEKMQ (reference sequence). CDR3 region: CASSLRAVWGDTEAFF. In DNA, the CDR3 is TGTGCCAGCAGCCTAAGGGCGGTATGGGGCGACACTGAAGCTTTCTTT.

The chain couples TRBV28 to TRBJ2-5, with a possible D match to TRBD2 (6 bases). The J call is uncertain, as TRBJ2-1 better fits the DNA end. The CDR3 runs to 13 residues. Per the germline V gene, CDR1 is MDHEN and CDR2 is SYDVKM. CDR3 sequence reads: CASRGEEGNEQFF. In nucleotides, the CDR3 is TGTGCCAGCAGGGGGGAGGAGGGCAATGAGCAGTTCTTC.

The genes are TRBV7-8 and TRBJ1-4, with D unclear. Trimming removed 4 bases at V and 4 bases at J, with 4 bases between. This CDR3 has 12 amino acids. Germline lookup yields CDR1 SGHVS and CDR2 FQNEAQ. Here the CDR3 reads CASSSFNEKLFF. The CDR3 DNA follows: TGTGCCAGCAGCTCTTTTAATGAAAAACTGTTTTTT.

The chain recombines TRBV29-1 with TRBJ1-1; 8 positions agree with TRBD1. Looked up from germline, CDR1 is SQVTM and CDR2 is ANQGSEA. The CDR3 runs to 11 residues. Trimming at V came to 6 bases and at J to 11 bases, leaving 8 bases not matched to a gene. The CDR3 coding sequence is TGCAGCGTGCGTACGACAGGGGAGGCTTTCTTT. Protein product: CSVRTTGEAFF.

This chain connects TRBV6-1 to TRBJ2-4; no clear D. CDR3 length equals 16 residues. CDR1 is MNHNS, CDR2 SASEGT, per germline. Trimming removed 6 bases from V and 0 bases from J, with 15 bases in between. The CDR3 DNA reads TGTGCCAGCAGCCGGGCCCCATCGGGAGCCAAAAACATTCAGTACTTC. Translated, it gives CASSRAPSGAKNIQYF.

The chain recombines TRBV12-3 or TRBV12-4 with TRBJ1-4; D is uncertain. V was clipped by 3 bases and J by 7 bases, with 9 bases between them. The CDR3 runs to 13 residues. The DNA of the CDR3 is TGTGCCAGCAGTTTTGGACGATCTGAAAAACTGTTTTTT. Translating gives CASSFGRSEKLFF.

This chain links TRBV10-3 with TRBJ2-1; D gene ambiguous. The ends were cut back, 2 bases at V and 5 bases at J, with 4 bases in the middle. Germline CDR1 is ENHRY and CDR2 is SYGVKD. The CDR3 totals 12 residues. This chain's CDR3 is CAISETNNEQFF. Here the CDR3 DNA reads TGTGCCATCAGTGAGACTAACAATGAGCAGTTCTTC.

The V and J genes are TRBV9 and TRBJ1-2, with D possibly being TRBD1 (6 bases). Deletions cut 3 bases from V and 4 bases from J, with 10 bases between. The CDR3 extends over 13 amino acids. Germline V gene data show CDR1 as SGDLS and CDR2 as YYNGEE. The CDR3 nucleotides read TGTGCCAGCAGCGCGACAGGCAGCTATGGCTACACCTTC. Protein product: CASSATGSYGYTF.

This clonotype turned up a few times. The CDR3 bases are TGTGCCAGCAGTGCAAACAGAGATACGCAGTATTTT. Translating it yields CASSANRDTQYF. This chain uses TRBV27 with TRBJ2-3, with unresolved D. With 5 bases removed from V and 5 bases from J, the gap between germline ends came to 8 bases. The CDR3 is 12 amino acids. Looked up from germline, CDR1 is MNHEY and CDR2 is SMNVEV (reference sequence).

The CDR3 coding sequence is TGCGCCAGTAGAACAGGGGAAGATCTCTATGGCTACACCTTC. This gives the protein CASRTGEDLYGYTF. This sequence joins TRBV5-1 and TRBJ1-2; 7 bases align to TRBD1. The CDR3 spans 14 residues. The V segment lost 8 bases and the J segment 4 bases; nucleotides outside the gene matches: 11. Germline lookup yields CDR1 SGHRS and CDR2 YFSETQ. Drawing the rest from reference TRBV5-1 and TRBJ1-2, the complete variable domain is KAGVTQTPRYLIKTRGQQVTLSCSPISGHRSVSWYQQTPGQGLQFLFEYFSETQRNKGNFPGRFSGRQFSNSRSEMNVSTLELGDSALYLCASRTGEDLYGYTFGSGTRLTVV.

In regard to this clonotype: At one boundary the junction diverges from the germline segment, which might be a read error. The V call is TRBV2, the J call TRBJ1-4; 8 bases fit TRBD1. CDR1 is SNHLY, CDR2 FYNNEI, per germline. The CDR3 contains 14 residues. The CDR3 DNA reads TGTGCCAGCAAACGACAGGGGCCTAACGAAAAACTGTTTTTT. This encodes CASKRQGPNEKLFF.

As for this clonotype: Relative to the germline gene, one junction end is altered; a read error may explain this. This chain joins TRBV13 and TRBJ2-1; D gene unclear. This CDR3 region has 15 residues. Per the germline V gene, CDR1 is PRHDT and CDR2 is FYEKMQ (reference sequence). CDR3 region: CASSSPTQPYNEQSF. The CDR3, as DNA: TGTGCCAGCAGCTCGCCCACACAACCCTACAATGAGCAGTCCTTC.

This clonotype was counted between two and nine times. The rearrangement uses TRBV24-1 and TRBJ1-1; no definite D call. CDR3 length: 13 residues. Trimming pared 1 base from V and 8 bases from J, leaving 10 bases between. Germline V gives CDR1 KGHDR, CDR2 SFDVKD. The CDR3 region is CATSDLVGSEAFF. DNA for the CDR3: TGTGCCACCAGTGATTTAGTCGGGTCAGAAGCTTTCTTT.

This chain uses TRBV9 with TRBJ2-2, with unresolved D. This CDR3 has 14 residues. The germline gives CDR1 SGDLS, CDR2 YYNGEE. Trimming removed 2 bases at V and 6 bases at J, with 11 bases between. CDR3 coding DNA: TGTGCCAGCAGCGTCAAAGGGTTGGCCGGGGAGCTGTTTTTT. It specifies CASSVKGLAGELFF.

This clonotype was counted a few times. CDR3 residues: CSASGTPSVENTEAFF. CDR3 in DNA: TGCAGTGCTTCCGGGACACCCTCGGTGGAGAACACTGAAGCTTTCTTT. The rearrangement joins TRBV20-1 to TRBJ1-1; a weak D match, TRBD1 (6 bases). V gave up 5 bases and J gave up 1 base, with 20 bases separating them. The CDR3 extends over 16 amino acids. Germline V CDR1 and CDR2: DFQATT, SNEGSKA (reference sequence).

The chain links TRBV7-9 to TRBJ2-5; TRBD2 aligns across 13 bases. This CDR3 has 16 amino acids. The V segment lost 5 bases and the J segment 4 bases; nucleotides outside the gene matches: 7. CDR1 and CDR2 from the germline V gene are SEHNR and FQNEAQ (reference sequence). In DNA form, the CDR3 reads TGTGCCAGCAGCGACCGACTAGCGGGAGGTGCAGAGACCCAGTACTTC. It translates to CASSDRLAGGAETQYF.

This chain links TRBV4-3 with TRBJ2-3, with D uncertain. Trimming stripped 0 bases from V and 3 bases from J, with 13 bases between. The CDR3 has 16 residues. The germline V gene encodes CDR1 LGHNA and CDR2 YSLEER. The CDR3 sequence is CASSQDRSSATDTQYF. In DNA, the CDR3 is TGCGCCAGCAGCCAAGATCGGAGCTCAGCGACAGATACGCAGTATTTT.

The chain combines TRBV10-3 with TRBJ2-3, with 7 positions matching TRBD1. This CDR3 spans 14 amino acids. Looked up from germline, CDR1 is ENHRY and CDR2 is SYGVKD. Trimming at V came to 10 bases and at J to 6 bases, leaving 13 bases not matched to a gene. The CDR3 nucleotides are TGTGCCACCGGACAGGCTCAGATTCGCGATACGCAGTATTTT. Encoded protein: CATGQAQIRDTQYF.